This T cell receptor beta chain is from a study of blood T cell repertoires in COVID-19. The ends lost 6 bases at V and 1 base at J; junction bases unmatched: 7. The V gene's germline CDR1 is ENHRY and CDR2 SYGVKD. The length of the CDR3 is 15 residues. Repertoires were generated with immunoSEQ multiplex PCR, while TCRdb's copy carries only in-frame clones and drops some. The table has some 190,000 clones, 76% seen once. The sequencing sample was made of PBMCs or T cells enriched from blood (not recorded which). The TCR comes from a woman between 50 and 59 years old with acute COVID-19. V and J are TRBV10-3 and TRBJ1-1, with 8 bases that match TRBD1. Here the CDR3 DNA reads TGTGCCATCAGAAAGGGACAGGAAACGAACACTGAAGCTTTCTTT. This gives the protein CAIRKGQETNTEAFF.